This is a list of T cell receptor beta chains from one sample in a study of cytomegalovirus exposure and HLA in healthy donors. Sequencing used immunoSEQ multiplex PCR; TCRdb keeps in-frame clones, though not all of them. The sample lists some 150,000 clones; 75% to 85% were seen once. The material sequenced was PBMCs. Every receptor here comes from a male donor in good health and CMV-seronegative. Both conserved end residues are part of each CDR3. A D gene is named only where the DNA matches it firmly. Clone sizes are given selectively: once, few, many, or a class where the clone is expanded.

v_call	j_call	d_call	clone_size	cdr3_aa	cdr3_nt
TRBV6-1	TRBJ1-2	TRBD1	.	CASSVGTVLGTGRNYGYTF	TGTGCCAGCAGTGTAGGGACCGTCCTCGGGACAGGGAGGAACTATGGCTACACCTTC
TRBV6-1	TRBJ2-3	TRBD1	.	CASSDRDRGLTDTQYF	TGTGCCAGCAGTGATAGGGACAGGGGGCTGACAGATACGCAGTATTTT
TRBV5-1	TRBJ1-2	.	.	CASSLGSGANYGYTF	TGCGCCAGCAGCTTGGGTTCAGGGGCGAACTATGGCTACACCTTC
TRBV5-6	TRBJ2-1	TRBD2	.	CASSLTSGALGGEQFF	TGTGCCAGCAGCTTAACTAGCGGGGCCCTGGGGGGTGAGCAGTTCTTC
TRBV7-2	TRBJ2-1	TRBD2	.	CASSPSGVYNEQFF	TGTGCCAGCAGCCCAAGCGGGGTCTACAATGAGCAGTTCTTC
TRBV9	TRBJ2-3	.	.	CASSVAYLASTDTQYF	TGTGCCAGCAGCGTAGCTTACTTAGCGTCCACAGATACGCAGTATTTT
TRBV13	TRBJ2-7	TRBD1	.	CASSGRGGSPYEQYF	TGTGCCAGCAGCGGTCGAGGGGGCTCTCCCTACGAGCAGTACTTC
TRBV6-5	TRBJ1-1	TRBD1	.	CASSTRDRAVEAFF	TGTGCCAGCAGTACCCGGGACAGGGCTGTTGAAGCTTTCTTT
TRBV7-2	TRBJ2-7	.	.	CASSLAGGTYEQYF	TGTGCCAGCAGCTTAGCGGGGGGTACCTACGAGCAGTACTTC
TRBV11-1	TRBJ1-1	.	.	CASSLSGTRNTEAFF	TGTGCCAGCAGCCTATCCGGGACTAGGAACACTGAAGCTTTCTTT
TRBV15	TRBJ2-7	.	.	CATSTTRDNYEQYF	TGTGCCACCAGCACCACCCGGGACAACTACGAGCAGTACTTC
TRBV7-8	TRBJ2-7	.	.	CASSHPPRDTYEQYF	TGTGCCAGCAGCCACCCTCCCCGGGACACCTACGAGCAGTACTTC
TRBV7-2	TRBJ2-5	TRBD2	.	CASSPTGGAGGETQYF	TGTGCCAGCAGCCCCACTGGCGGGGCGGGAGGAGAGACCCAGTACTTC
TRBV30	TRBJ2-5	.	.	CAWSLRTGETQYF	TGTGCCTGGAGTCTCAGGACTGGGGAGACCCAGTACTTC
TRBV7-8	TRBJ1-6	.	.	CASSLGSGSGSPLHF	TGTGCCAGCAGCTTAGGGTCAGGGTCAGGATCACCCCTCCACTTT
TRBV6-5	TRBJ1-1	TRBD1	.	CASSPQGAGYEAFF	TGTGCCAGCAGCCCCCAGGGGGCAGGTTATGAAGCTTTCTTT
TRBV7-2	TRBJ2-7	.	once	CASSLEGLNEQYF	TGTGCCAGCAGCTTGGAGGGGCTGAACGAGCAGTACTTC
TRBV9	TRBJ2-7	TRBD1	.	CASSETTGGNEQYF	TGTGCCAGCAGCGAAACTACAGGGGGCAACGAGCAGTACTTC
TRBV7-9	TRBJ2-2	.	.	CASSPFSTGELFF	TGTGCCAGCAGCCCCTTTAGTACCGGGGAGCTGTTTTTT
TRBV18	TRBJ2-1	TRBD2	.	CASSPTSGRSSYNEQFF	TGTGCCAGCTCGCCTACTAGCGGGAGAAGCTCCTACAATGAGCAGTTCTTC
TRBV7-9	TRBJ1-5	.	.	CSSGPGVQPQHF	TGTTCCAGCGGTCCGGGGGTACAGCCCCAGCATTTT
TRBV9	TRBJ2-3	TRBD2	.	CASRSNGGSTDTQYF	TGTGCCAGCAGATCAAACGGGGGGAGCACAGATACGCAGTATTTT
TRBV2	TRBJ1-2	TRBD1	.	CASSASLTRTGDYGYTF	TGTGCCAGCAGTGCAAGCCTAACCCGGACAGGAGACTATGGCTACACCTTC
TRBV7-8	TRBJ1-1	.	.	CASSPRLTRFVVDTEAFF	TGTGCCAGCAGCCCTCGGTTAACGAGGTTTGTAGTTGACACTGAAGCTTTCTTT
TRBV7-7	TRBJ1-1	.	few	CASSLQGGTEAFF	TGTGCTAGCAGCTTACAAGGGGGCACTGAAGCTTTCTTT
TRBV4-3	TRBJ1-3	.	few	CASSPSLGRGDTIYF	TGCGCCAGCAGCCCATCGTTAGGCCGTGGAGACACCATATATTTT
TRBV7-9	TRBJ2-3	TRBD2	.	CASSLTAGGRDTQYF	TGTGCCAGCAGCTTAACGGCGGGGGGGCGTGATACGCAGTATTTT
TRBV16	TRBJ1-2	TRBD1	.	CASSQSVREGASYGYTF	TGTGCCAGCAGCCAATCGGTTCGAGAGGGGGCTAGCTATGGCTACACCTTC
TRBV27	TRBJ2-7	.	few	CASSLSTRGPYEQYF	TGTGCCAGCAGTTTATCCACCCGGGGTCCCTACGAGCAGTACTTC
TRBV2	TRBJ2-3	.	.	CASSVGGADTQYF	TGTGCCAGCAGTGTAGGGGGTGCAGATACGCAGTATTTT
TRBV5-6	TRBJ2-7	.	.	CASSLAYEQYF	TGTGCCAGCAGCTTGGCTTACGAGCAGTACTTC
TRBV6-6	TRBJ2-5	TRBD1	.	CASRFGQADETQYF	TGTGCCAGCAGATTCGGACAGGCTGACGAGACCCAGTACTTC
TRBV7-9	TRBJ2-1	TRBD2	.	CASSVAGGGYNEQFF	TGTGCCAGCAGTGTCGCGGGGGGCGGCTACAATGAGCAGTTCTTC
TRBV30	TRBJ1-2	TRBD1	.	CALTGNFYGYTF	TGTGCCCTGACAGGGAATTTCTATGGCTACACCTTC
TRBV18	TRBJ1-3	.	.	CASSPPAASSGNTIYF	TGTGCCAGCTCACCACCTGCAGCGAGCTCTGGAAACACCATATATTTT
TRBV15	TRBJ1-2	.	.	CATSRVADTNYGYTF	TGTGCCACCAGCAGAGTTGCGGATACTAACTATGGCTACACCTTC
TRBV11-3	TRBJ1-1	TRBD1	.	CASSRQGASANTEAFF	TGTGCCAGCAGCCGACAGGGGGCCTCCGCTAACACTGAAGCTTTCTTT
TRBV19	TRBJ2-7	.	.	CASSAGQGHYEQYF	TGTGCCAGTAGTGCAGGACAAGGGCACTACGAGCAGTACTTC
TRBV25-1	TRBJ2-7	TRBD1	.	CASSLTGAAYEQYF	TGTGCCAGCAGCCTGACAGGGGCCGCCTACGAGCAGTACTTC
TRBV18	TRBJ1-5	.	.	CASSPNGVTGNQPQHF	TGTGCCAGCTCACCAAACGGGGTTACGGGCAATCAGCCCCAGCATTTT
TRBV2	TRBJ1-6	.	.	CASSQVPGGNNSPLHF	TGTGCCAGCAGTCAGGTTCCCGGGGGAAATAATTCACCCCTCCACTTT
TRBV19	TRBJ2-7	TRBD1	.	CASSVGQGGEQYF	TGTGCCAGTAGTGTCGGACAGGGTGGCGAGCAGTACTTC
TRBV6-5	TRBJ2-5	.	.	CASSSRETQYF	TGTGCCAGCAGTTCACGGGAGACCCAGTACTTC
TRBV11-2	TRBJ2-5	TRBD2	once	CASSLGLAGGETQYF	TGTGCCAGCAGCTTAGGACTAGCGGGGGGAGAGACCCAGTACTTC
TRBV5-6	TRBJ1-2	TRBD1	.	CASSSSDREGGYTF	TGTGCCAGCAGCTCCTCGGACAGGGAAGGCGGCTACACCTTC
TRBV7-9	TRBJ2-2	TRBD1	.	CASRSRGQSLNTGELFF	TGTGCCAGCAGATCCCGGGGACAGTCTCTGAACACCGGGGAGCTGTTTTTT
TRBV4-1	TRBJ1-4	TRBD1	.	CASGSLQGAEKLFF	TGCGCCAGCGGGTCGCTACAGGGGGCCGAAAAACTGTTTTTT
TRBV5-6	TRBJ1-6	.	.	CASNGRGRYNSPLHF	TGTGCCAGCAACGGACGGGGTCGGTATAATTCACCCCTCCACTTT
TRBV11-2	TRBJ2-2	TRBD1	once	CASDRGAGELFF	TGTGCCAGCGACAGGGGCGCCGGGGAGCTGTTTTTT
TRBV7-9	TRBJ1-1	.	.	CASSPPRQGLEEAFF	TGTGCCAGCAGCCCCCCCCGCCAGGGTTTAGAGGAAGCTTTCTTT